This T cell receptor beta chain is from a study of identical twins. Study-wide findings and caveats: An excess of low generation probability was shown by twin-shared out-of-frame alpha sequences. While abundant cord blood beta clonotypes carried fewer insertions, memory repertoires showed no such pattern. There was more out-of-frame TCR alpha sharing in monozygotic twins than models estimated.

Carrying unique molecular identifiers, the cDNA also gained a universal primer site through template switching. TCRdb re-called the 5' RACE reads with MiXCR, one entry per CDR3 protein. The profile shows roughly 1.6 million distinct CDR3 sequences, 25% to 35% of them singletons. Trimming stripped 4 bases from V and 5 bases from J, with 9 bases between. This CDR3 is built from 13 residues. Germline V gene data show CDR1 as LNHDA and CDR2 as SQIVND (reference sequence). For this clonotype: The antigen remains undetermined.

The TCR originated in a newborn girl in good health. Sequencing used cord blood. The chain uses TRBV19 and TRBJ1-5; D unresolved. The CDR3 reads CASSTREDQPQHF. For the CDR3, the DNA is TGTGCCAGTAGTACGAGGGAGGATCAGCCCCAGCATTTT.